This entry lists 10 T cell receptor beta chains sequenced from one sample in a study of T-cell reconstitution after alpha-beta-depleted transplantation in children. Researchers prepared the TCRbeta library using unique molecular identifiers, the study reports. TCRdb recomputed calls from the PCR reads with MiXCR, one row per CDR3 protein. This table holds about 610,000 distinct CDR3 sequences, about 10% found once. Sequencing used PBMCs from the stem cell graft donor, obtained from the stem cell graft. Source of these receptors: a human donor who donated a stem cell graft to a child with acute myeloid leukemia.

This sequence joins TRBV3-1 and TRBJ2-1; 8 nucleotides agree with TRBD2. The CDR3 loop spans 15 amino acids. Trimming took 8 bases from V and 1 from J; bases not matched to a gene: 7. CDR1 is LGHDT and CDR2 is YNNKEL in the germline V gene (reference sequence). DNA of the CDR3: TGTGCCAGCGGACGGGCGGGAGGATCCTACAATGAGCAGTTCTTC. Its translation is CASGRAGGSYNEQFF.

This clonotype was seen only a few times. The rearrangement joins TRBV18 to TRBJ1-4, with D tentatively TRBD1 (5 bases). This CDR3 region has 13 residues. CDR1 KGHSH and CDR2 LQKENI come from the germline V gene. V was pared by 4 bases and J by 2 bases, with 5 bases between. The CDR3, as DNA: TGTGCCAGCTCACGGGACACTAATGAAAAACTGTTTTTT. This codes for CASSRDTNEKLFF.

In its sample, this clonotype was seen a few times. J is TRBJ1-1 and V is TRBV7-2, with D maybe TRBD1 (5 bases). Germline CDR1 SGHTA, CDR2 FQGNSA. The CDR3 is made up of 15 amino acids. Trimming left V 7 bases short and J 0 bases short, with 15 bases between. CDR3 coding DNA: TGTGCCAGCACCTATAGCGGGGGACTGAACACTGAAGCTTTCTTT. Its translation is CASTYSGGLNTEAFF.

This clonotype has a count of ten or more. The rearrangement links TRBV20-1 to TRBJ2-5; D could derive from TRBD1 or TRBD2 (5 bases each). Per germline, CDR1 DFQATT and CDR2 SNEGSKA (reference sequence). This CDR3 has 13 amino acids. V lost 6 bases, J lost 5 bases, and 16 bases lay in between. CDR3 DNA: TGCAGTGCCACGGAGACGGGGCAGGAGACCCAGTACTTC. Its translation: CSATETGQETQYF.

Details on this clonotype: Possible read error: a much larger clone is one base away. J is TRBJ1-1 and V is TRBV7-3; TRBD1 matches at 8 bases. Germline V gene lookup returns CDR1 SGHTA and CDR2 FQGTGA. V dropped 5 bases and J dropped 9; count of bases not matched to a gene: 14. The CDR3 has 15 residues. Here the CDR3 DNA reads TGTGCCAGCAGCGCTACCGGGACAGGACGAACTAAAGCTTTCTTT. Its protein product is CASSATGTGRTKAFF.

The gene calls are TRBV5-4 and TRBJ1-4; 8 bases agree with TRBD1. V was clipped by 0 bases and J by 1 base; unmatched bases: 5. The CDR3 length is 17 residues. The V gene's germline CDR1 is SGHNT and CDR2 YYREEE (reference sequence). The CDR3 sequence: CASSLAQGAGTNEKLFF. CDR3 bases: TGTGCCAGCAGCTTGGCCCAGGGGGCTGGAACTAATGAAAAACTGTTTTTT.

The V gene is TRBV28, the J gene TRBJ2-7; D perhaps matches TRBD1 (5 bases). Trimming removed 5 bases at V and 0 bases at J, with 11 bases between. Per germline, CDR1 MDHEN and CDR2 SYDVKM. The CDR3 loop spans 14 amino acids. CDR3 sequence: CASSPPGNSYEQYF. Written as DNA, the CDR3 is TGTGCCAGCAGTCCCCCAGGGAACTCCTACGAGCAGTACTTC.

This clonotype was detected ten times or more. The rearrangement uses TRBV12-3 or TRBV12-4 and TRBJ2-7; the D is unclear. This CDR3 has 13 amino acids. Trimming shortened V by 10 bases and J by 1 base, and 14 bases separated the two germline ends. In nucleotides, the CDR3 is TGTGCCATCTCTACATCTGGATCCTACGAGCAGTACTTC. Amino acids: CAISTSGSYEQYF.

This clonotype was counted many times. The chain has TRBV29-1 and TRBJ1-1; perhaps TRBD1 as D (5 bases). The CDR3 contains 13 residues. CDR1 is SQVTM, CDR2 ANQGSEA, per germline. The V end lost 4 bases, the J end lost 0 bases, and 9 bases lay between the germline ends. The CDR3 DNA reads as TGCAGCGTTGGGGGGGGTCTGAACACTGAAGCTTTCTTT. Protein sequence: CSVGGGLNTEAFF.

The DNA for the CDR3 is TGTGCCAGCAGTGAAGATCGGACACCTCGGCAAGCTTTCTTT. This sequence encodes CASSEDRTPRQAFF. This sequence joins TRBV6-1 and TRBJ1-1; a weak D match, TRBD1 (5 bases). Germline V gives CDR1 MNHNS, CDR2 SASEGT. Trimming removed 1 base from V and 9 bases from J, with 15 bases in between. The CDR3 has 14 amino acids.